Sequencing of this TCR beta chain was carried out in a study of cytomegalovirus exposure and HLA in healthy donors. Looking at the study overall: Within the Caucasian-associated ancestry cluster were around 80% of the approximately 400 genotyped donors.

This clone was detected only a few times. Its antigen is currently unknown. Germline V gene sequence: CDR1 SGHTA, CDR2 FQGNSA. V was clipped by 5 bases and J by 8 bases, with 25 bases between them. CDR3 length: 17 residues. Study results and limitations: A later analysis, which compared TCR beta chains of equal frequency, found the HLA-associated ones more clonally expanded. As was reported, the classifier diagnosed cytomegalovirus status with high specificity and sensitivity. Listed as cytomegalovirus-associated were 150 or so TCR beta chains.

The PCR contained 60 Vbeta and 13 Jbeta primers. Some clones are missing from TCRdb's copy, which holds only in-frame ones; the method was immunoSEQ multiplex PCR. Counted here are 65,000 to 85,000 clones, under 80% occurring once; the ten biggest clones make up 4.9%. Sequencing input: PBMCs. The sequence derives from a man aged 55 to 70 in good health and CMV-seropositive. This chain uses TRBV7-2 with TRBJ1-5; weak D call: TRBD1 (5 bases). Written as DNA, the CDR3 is TGTGCCAGCAGCCGGGGGGTTCTGGCAGCCTGGGGCGAGCCCCAGCATTTT. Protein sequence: CASSRGVLAAWGEPQHF. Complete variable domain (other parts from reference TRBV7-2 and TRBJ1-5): GAGVSQSPSNKVTEKGKDVELRCDPISGHTALYWYRQSLGQGLEFLIYFQGNSAPDKSGLPSDRFSAERTGGSVSTLTIQRTQQEDSAVYLCASSRGVLAAWGEPQHFGDGTRLSIL.